This entry features one TCR beta chain sequence. This sample was taken from a study of T cells in localized non-small cell lung cancer. The CDR3 sequence is 14 residues long. Germline loops: CDR1 SGHNT, CDR2 YENEEA. V was clipped by 4 bases and J by 6 bases, with 16 bases between them. Clones were sequenced by immunoSEQ multiplex PCR, and TCRdb holds only the in-frame ones, with some missing. The sample includes about 5,600 clones, around 26% of them seen just once. The specimen was lung tumor tissue, collected before any cancer treatment. The chain carries TRBV11-3 and TRBJ2-7; possible D gene TRBD2, 5 bases. This sequence originates from a female donor older than 55 with stage I lung adenocarcinoma. CDR3 in amino acids: CASSSQRIPPEQYF. The CDR3 nucleotides are TGTGCCAGCAGCTCCCAGCGGATTCCGCCCGAGCAGTACTTC.